Detailed here is one T cell receptor beta chain. Its cognate antigen is unknown. The primer mix had 60 Vbeta and 13 Jbeta primers. Assay used: immunoSEQ multiplex PCR; TCRdb lists only in-frame clones, some missing. This table has about 150,000 clones, 70% to 80% appearing once. The sample comes from a study of cytomegalovirus exposure and HLA in healthy donors. CDR1 and CDR2 from the germline V gene are MGHDK and SYGVNS. This CDR3 comprises 16 residues. J was trimmed by 8 bases and V by 5 bases; bases with no gene match: 12. Broader study findings: Immune exposure information available was restricted to CMV serostatus.

The source of this sequence is a man aged 30-40 years in good health and CMV-seropositive. The sequenced sample consisted of PBMCs. This sequence joins TRBV25-1 and TRBJ1-2; 12 nucleotides line up with TRBD1. The CDR3 bases are TGTGCCAGCAGTAATTTACCGGGACAGGGGGCGGAGGGCTACACCTTC. This encodes CASSNLPGQGAEGYTF.